Below, 12 T cell receptor beta chains from the same sample are listed, as sequenced in a study of vaccination effects on CD4 cells after COVID-19. ViraFEST used viral peptide pools to expand antigen-specific CD4+ T cells before sequencing. Investigators separated out CD4+ T cells once around 11 days of culture had passed. Vaccination of participants consisted of two doses of either the BNT162b2 or mRNA-1273 vaccine. What these receptors recognize is not known. Measured with immunoSEQ multiplex PCR; TCRdb has only the in-frame clones, and not every one. This sample has 20,000 to 30,000 clones; around 63% occur once, and the top ten carry about 8%. The specimen was CD4+ T cells from PBMCs cultured with SARS-CoV-2 spike peptides, collected after COVID-19 vaccination. These receptors originate from a human donor who received a COVID-19 vaccine.

The chain has TRBV12-3 or TRBV12-4 and TRBJ1-6; D uncertain. This CDR3 contains 12 residues. V was pared by 7 bases and J by 7 bases, with 8 bases between. Written as DNA, the CDR3 is TGTGCCAGCAAAATAGGGAATTCACCCCTCCACTTT. Translation gives CASKIGNSPLHF.

This chain links TRBV11-2 with TRBJ2-1, with no clear D. The germline V and J ends were trimmed by 4 bases and 5 bases, with 9 bases remaining between them. CDR1 SGHAT and CDR2 FQNNGV come from the germline V gene. The CDR3 loop spans 13 amino acids. As DNA, the CDR3 is TGTGCCAGCAGCTCGCAAGTCCACAATGAGCAGTTCTTC. It codes for CASSSQVHNEQFF.

This CDR3 is CASSLGTGRGTEAFF. The CDR3 DNA is TGCGCCAGCAGCCTCGGGACAGGGAGGGGCACTGAAGCTTTCTTT. The chain uses TRBV5-1 and TRBJ1-1; 9 positions agree with TRBD1. The V gene end was trimmed by 4 bases and the J gene end by 4 bases; junction bases not matched to a gene: 8. Germline loops: CDR1 SGHRS, CDR2 YFSETQ. This CDR3 is 15 amino acids long.

This clone was detected only a few times. The rearrangement uses TRBV10-1 and TRBJ2-5; D not certain. The CDR3 is 15 residues long. Looked up from germline, CDR1 is WNHNN and CDR2 is SYGVQD (reference sequence). V lost 6 bases to trimming and J lost 5 bases, with 19 bases between them. CDR3 region: CASRPSASPGETQYF. CDR3 coding DNA: TGCGCCAGCAGACCGAGCGCGAGTCCGGGCGAGACCCAGTACTTC.

V is TRBV5-4 and J is TRBJ2-3, with 10 bases fitting TRBD2. Looked up from germline, CDR1 is SGHNT and CDR2 is YYREEE (reference sequence). This CDR3 comprises 16 residues. After removal of 2 bases from V and 2 bases from J, the junction contained 5 bases not matched to a gene. The CDR3 sequence is CASSLIAGGNTDTQYF. CDR3 bases: TGTGCCAGCAGCTTAATAGCGGGAGGAAACACAGATACGCAGTATTTT.

This clone was found once. The chain employs TRBV5-8 and TRBJ2-2; TRBD2 is a possible D gene (6 bases). V lost 5 bases, J lost 5 bases, and 13 bases lay in between. Germline-derived CDR1 and CDR2 are SGHTS and YDEGEE. This CDR3 is 14 amino acids long. In DNA, the CDR3 is TGTGCCAGCAGAACGGGACTCTTGACCGGGGAGCTGTTTTTT. Amino acids: CASRTGLLTGELFF. Full variable domain (missing parts from reference TRBV5-8 and TRBJ2-2): EAGVTQSPTHLIKTRGQQATLRCSPISGHTSVYWYQQALGLGLQFLLWYDEGEERNRGNFPPRFSGRQFPNYSSELNVNALELEDSALYLCASRTGLLTGELFFGEGSRLTVL.

The rearrangement uses TRBV5-4 and TRBJ2-5; no clear D gene. The CDR3 spans 13 residues. Germline V gene data show CDR1 as SGHNT and CDR2 as YYREEE (reference sequence). The V end was cut by 2 bases, the J end by 3 bases, with 8 bases between. For the CDR3, the DNA is TGTGCCAGCAGCTTAAACCGGGAAGAGACCCAGTACTTC. Amino acids: CASSLNREETQYF.

The V gene is TRBV7-2, the J gene TRBJ2-3, with D hard to call. Looked up from germline, CDR1 is SGHTA and CDR2 is FQGNSA. The V end lost 3 bases, the J end lost 0 bases, and 10 bases lay between the germline ends. CDR3 length: 15 residues. CDR3 region: CASSLGPPSTDTQYF. CDR3 coding DNA: TGTGCCAGCAGCTTGGGCCCGCCCAGCACAGATACGCAGTATTTT.

This chain uses TRBV3-1 (or the pseudogene TRBV3-2) with TRBJ2-2; maybe TRBD2 (6 bases). V was pared by 8 bases and J by 3 bases, with 7 bases between. This CDR3 has 12 amino acids. Germline values: CDR1 LGHDT, CDR2 YNNKEL (reference sequence). The CDR3 sequence is CASGGYTGELFF. The CDR3, as DNA: TGTGCCAGCGGGGGGTACACCGGGGAGCTGTTTTTT.

The V gene is TRBV5-1, the J gene TRBJ2-2, with 8 positions matching TRBD2. The CDR3 contains 16 residues. Unmatched junction bases numbered 6, after V lost 4 bases and J lost 1 base. CDR1 SGHRS and CDR2 YFSETQ come from the germline V gene. DNA of the CDR3: TGCGCCAGCAGCCCTCCAACTAGCGGGAACACCGGGGAGCTGTTTTTT. It is translated as CASSPPTSGNTGELFF.

J is TRBJ2-7 and V is TRBV19, with 12 bases fitting TRBD2. Trimming took 4 bases from V and 0 from J; bases not matched to a gene: 4. The CDR3 spans 16 residues. Germline V CDR1 and CDR2: LNHDA, SQIVND (reference sequence). The CDR3 region has the DNA TGTGCCAGTAGTACGCCGACTAGCGGGAGCTCCTACGAGCAGTACTTC. This sequence encodes CASSTPTSGSSYEQYF.

The chain has TRBV6-6 and TRBJ1-1; D gene ambiguous. Germline V gene lookup returns CDR1 MNHNY and CDR2 SVGAGI (reference sequence). V was cut by 2 bases and J by 5 bases, with 15 bases left in between. The CDR3 length is 15 residues. The CDR3 loop is CASSYIGVQRTEAFF. CDR3 in DNA: TGTGCCAGCAGTTACATCGGGGTCCAACGGACTGAAGCTTTCTTT.